This T cell receptor (beta chain) was sequenced for a study of blood T cell repertoires in COVID-19. Individuals drawn from approximately 26 US areas were about 18 to 89 years old. Germline loops: CDR1 SGHTA, CDR2 FQGTGA. Between the trimmed V and J ends, which lost 5 bases and 11 bases, there was a span of 18 bases. This CDR3 has 13 amino acids. Some clones are missing from TCRdb's copy, which holds only in-frame ones; the method was immunoSEQ multiplex PCR. The table lists about 310,000 clones, around nine tenths of them singletons. J is TRBJ1-1 and V is TRBV7-3, with D possibly TRBD1 on 5 matching bases. This TCR was recovered from a man aged 60-69 years who had recovered from COVID-19. Sequenced input: PBMCs or T cells enriched from blood (not recorded which). CDR3: CASSDFPGGSAFF. The CDR3, as DNA: TGTGCCAGCAGCGACTTTCCGGGGGGGTCGGCTTTCTTT.